The present T cell receptor beta chain was sequenced within a study of blood T cell repertoires in COVID-19. On the study more broadly: T cells, B-cell-depleted T cells, or PBMCs supplied cDNA or gDNA.

Original processing methods: Using reference gene primer amplification, nucleated cell counts were estimated. Sequencing was performed with immunoSEQ multiplex PCR; in TCRdb, only in-frame clones are kept and a portion is missing. V, J and clone size are those of that table, while D and trimming were read from the DNA. The data contain a few hundred thousand clones, 80% to 85% of them singletons. Trimming cost V 6 bases and J 5 bases, with 9 bases left between them. Germline V CDR1 and CDR2: SGDLS, YYNGEE. The CDR3 is 11 amino acids. The sequencing sample was made of peripheral blood. This clonotype originated in a woman older than 75 with active or convalescent COVID-19. This rearrangement joins TRBV9 to TRBJ2-7; D is perhaps TRBD2 (6 bases). The CDR3 protein is CASNGGDEQYF. CDR3 bases: TGTGCCAGCAACGGAGGGGACGAGCAGTACTTC.